This section outlines one TCR beta chain sequence together with its context. The data were taken from a study of response to subunit inactivated influenza vaccine. Germline-derived CDR1 and CDR2 are SGHRS and YFSETQ. V lost 0 bases, J lost 5 bases, and 5 bases stayed unmatched. The CDR3 is made up of 17 amino acids. From the RT-PCR reads, TCRdb called clonotypes with MiXCR, one entry per CDR3 protein. Of about 170,000 distinct CDR3 sequences in the sample, approximately 12% were seen once. These data are also associated with another study on T cells expressing NK-cell markers. From that report: Scientists made TCR beta cDNA using 5'RACE template switching with UMIs. The HCMV specificity of the expanded NKG2C+ T cell clones stayed unresolved.

Sequencing used CD8+ T cells sorted from PBMCs, obtained 11 to 12 days after vaccination. The chain links TRBV5-1 to TRBJ2-2; 12 positions match TRBD2. The source of this sequence is a man in his fifties or sixties who received an inactivated influenza vaccine. The DNA for the CDR3 is TGCGCCAGCAGCTTGGAGCTAGCGGGAGGGGATACCGGGGAGCTGTTTTTT. Amino acids: CASSLELAGGDTGELFF.